One sample yielded the 28 T cell receptor beta chains listed below, sequenced in a study of blood T cells in healthy people across ages. The second PCR ran roughly 7 to 12 cycles with a sample-barcoded 5' primer and J-beta primers. TCRdb reprocessed the 5' RACE reads with MiXCR, giving one entry per CDR3 protein. The table has over 450,000 distinct CDR3 sequences, 24% seen once. Another study also made use of these data, one on T cells of mothers and their children.

The sequenced material came from blood. The receptors were sampled from a boy aged 5-17 years in good health.

The chain uses TRBV4-2 and TRBJ2-1; 8 nucleotides align to TRBD2. This CDR3 spans 17 amino acids. Germline loops: CDR1 LGHNA, CDR2 YNFKEQ. V was pared by 0 bases and J by 5 bases, with 9 bases of the junction left unmatched. CDR3 nucleotide sequence: TGTGCCAGCAGCCAAGATGATCTACTAGCGGCAAACAATGAGCAGTTCTTC. Its translation: CASSQDDLLAANNEQFF.

This clonotype occurred a few times. The CDR3 nucleotides read TGCGCCAGCAGCCAAGATCCGGACTCCACCGGGGAGCTGTTTTTT. It specifies CASSQDPDSTGELFF. J is TRBJ2-2 and V is TRBV4-3, with D possibly being TRBD2 (5 bases). CDR1 and CDR2 from the germline V gene are LGHNA and YSLEER. This CDR3 spans 15 amino acids. The V and J ends lost 0 bases and 4 bases respectively, with 9 bases between them.

The rearrangement joins TRBV10-3 to TRBJ1-1, with 7 positions matching TRBD1. The CDR3 has 17 amino acids. Trimming removed 4 bases from V and 0 bases from J; junction bases left unmatched: 11. CDR1 and CDR2 (germline): ENHRY, SYGVKD. The CDR3 DNA follows: TGTGCCATCAGTGGACAGGGCGGAGAATTCATGAACACTGAAGCTTTCTTT. Translating gives CAISGQGGEFMNTEAFF.

This clonotype was detected only a few times. The rearrangement uses TRBV12-3 or TRBV12-4 and TRBJ1-1; perhaps TRBD1 as D (5 bases). The CDR3 has 13 amino acids. V was shortened by 4 bases and J by 7 bases, with 13 bases between the two germline ends. The CDR3 DNA follows: TGTGCCAGCAGTTCGGGAGGGACGGTTGAAGCTTTCTTT. Protein: CASSSGGTVEAFF.

The sample holds a few counts of this clonotype. The V and J genes are TRBV20-1 and TRBJ1-5; D ambiguous. The CDR3 has 13 amino acids. The V gene lost 4 bases and the J gene lost 0 bases, with 7 bases spanning the gap. Germline V gene sequence: CDR1 DFQATT, CDR2 SNEGSKA (reference sequence). The CDR3 coding sequence is TGCAGTGCTAAGACTTATAGCAATCAGCCCCAGCATTTT. Translated: CSAKTYSNQPQHF.

V gene TRBV6-6 combines with J gene TRBJ2-5; D is perhaps TRBD1 (6 bases). V was trimmed by 6 bases and J by 2 bases, leaving 19 bases between them. In germline, CDR1 is MNHNY, CDR2 SVGAGI (reference sequence). The CDR3 has 16 residues. The CDR3 loop is CASSDINGQLQETQYF. CDR3 coding DNA: TGTGCCAGCAGCGATATCAACGGACAGTTACAAGAGACCCAGTACTTC.

This clonotype was found a few times. The chain recombines TRBV28 with TRBJ2-2, with 7 positions matching TRBD2. V lost 5 bases, J lost 3 bases, and 15 bases stayed unmatched. This CDR3 is 18 amino acids long. The germline CDR1 and CDR2 sequences are MDHEN and SYDVKM. The CDR3 loop is CASSPRFGRDFHTGELFF. CDR3 nucleotides: TGTGCCAGCAGTCCCCGCTTTGGGAGGGACTTCCACACCGGGGAGCTGTTTTTT.

V gene TRBV15 combines with J gene TRBJ2-1, with TRBD1 matching over 7 bases. The junction had 3 bases not matched to a gene; V was cut back by 3 bases and J by 1 base. The V gene's germline CDR1 is LNHNV and CDR2 YYDKDF (reference sequence). This CDR3 region has 15 residues. The CDR3: CATSRTGYSYNEQFF. The CDR3 coding sequence is TGTGCCACCAGCAGGACAGGGTATTCCTACAATGAGCAGTTCTTC.

This clonotype was counted only a few times. The chain combines TRBV20-1 with TRBJ2-1, with D possibly TRBD2 on 6 matching bases. Trimming cost V 4 bases and J 3 bases, with 16 bases left between them. Germline-derived CDR1 and CDR2 are DFQATT and SNEGSKA (reference sequence). The CDR3 sequence is 15 residues long. The CDR3 protein is CSATSWREYYNEQFF. CDR3 DNA: TGCAGTGCTACAAGCTGGCGGGAATACTACAATGAGCAGTTCTTC.

CDR3 coding DNA: TGTGCCAGCAGTTACCAGATTTGGACGTTGGGCAATCAGCCCCAGCATTTT. This sequence encodes CASSYQIWTLGNQPQHF. The chain recombines TRBV28 with TRBJ1-5; D remains ambiguous. V was shortened by 4 bases and J by 2 bases, with 18 bases between the two germline ends. CDR1 is MDHEN and CDR2 is SYDVKM in the germline V gene. There are 17 residues in the CDR3.

This sequence joins TRBV7-9 and TRBJ1-1; no reliable D call. Trimming pared 2 bases from V and 11 bases from J, leaving 12 bases between. The CDR3 covers 12 residues. Germline CDR1 and CDR2: SEHNR and FQNEAQ (reference sequence). The CDR3 region is CASSLFAYEAFF. In DNA form, the CDR3 reads TGTGCCAGCAGCTTATTCGCCTACGAGGCTTTCTTT.

This chain connects TRBV12-3 or TRBV12-4 to TRBJ2-7; tentative D call: TRBD2 (5 bases). The CDR3 totals 13 residues. V lost 4 bases and J 2 bases, leaving 9 bases between the germline ends. The CDR3 coding sequence is TGTGCCAGCAGTTCCATCGGGGCCTACGAGCAGTACTTC. This encodes CASSSIGAYEQYF.

V is TRBV4-3 and J is TRBJ1-4, with D tentatively TRBD1 (5 bases). CDR1 is LGHNA, CDR2 YSLEER, per germline. Trimming shortened V by 3 bases and J by 8 bases, and 19 bases separated the two germline ends. The CDR3 covers 16 residues. The CDR3 sequence: CASSQADSLRGEKLFF. DNA of the CDR3: TGCGCCAGCAGCCAGGCAGACTCCCTTCGGGGGGAAAAACTGTTTTTT.

The chain uses TRBV5-1 and TRBJ2-7, with no clear D. Trimming left V 4 bases short and J 5 bases short, with 13 bases between. The CDR3 length is 13 residues. Per germline, CDR1 SGHRS and CDR2 YFSETQ. Here the CDR3 DNA reads TGCGCCAGCAGCCTCCGGGCCTCGGACGAGCAGTACTTC. Translated, it gives CASSLRASDEQYF.

This clonotype turned up a few times. The chain is built from TRBV5-8 and TRBJ2-1; TRBD2 matches 15 bases. J lost 15 bases, V lost 3 bases, and 7 bases had no gene match. The CDR3 sequence is 14 residues long. Germline values: CDR1 SGHTS, CDR2 YDEGEE. The CDR3 is CASSSGLAGGPRFF. The CDR3 DNA is TGTGCCAGCAGCTCGGGACTAGCGGGGGGTCCGCGGTTCTTC.

This clonotype has just a few counts. The V gene is TRBV6-1, the J gene TRBJ1-1, with D maybe TRBD1 (6 bases). V lost 9 bases and J 5 bases, leaving 13 bases between the germline ends. The CDR3 runs 12 residues. Germline V gene sequence: CDR1 MNHNS, CDR2 SASEGT. For the CDR3, the DNA is TGTGCCAGTGTAGGGGGGGGGACTGAAGCTTTCTTT. Protein: CASVGGGTEAFF.

V gene TRBV4-1 combines with J gene TRBJ1-3; D uncertain. CDR1 is MGHRA, CDR2 YSYEKL, per germline. CDR3 length equals 12 residues. V was trimmed by 4 bases and J by 3 bases, leaving 4 bases between them. The CDR3 coding sequence is TGCGCCAGCAGCCCGGGTGGAAACACCATATATTTT. It is translated as CASSPGGNTIYF.

The chain has TRBV27 and TRBJ1-1, with 7 positions matching TRBD1. Trimming cost V 3 bases and J 10 bases; bases outside gene matches: 11. This CDR3 has 14 amino acids. The germline CDR1 and CDR2 sequences are MNHEY and SMNVEV (reference sequence). The CDR3 DNA is TGTGCCAGCAGTTTTAGGTGGGACAGCTCAAGAGCTTTCTTT. Translated: CASSFRWDSSRAFF.

The sample holds a few counts of this clonotype. J is TRBJ1-3 and V is TRBV30; the D is unclear. Germline CDR1 and CDR2: GTSNPN and SVGIG (reference sequence). V was clipped by 2 bases and J by 0 bases, with 8 bases between them. The CDR3 extends over 14 amino acids. The CDR3, as DNA: TGTGCCTGGAGTCCGCTTTCCTCTGGAAACACCATATATTTT. Translated: CAWSPLSSGNTIYF.

The V and J genes are TRBV7-3 and TRBJ2-4; D possibly uses TRBD1 or TRBD2 (5 bases each). CDR1 and CDR2 (germline): SGHTA, FQGTGA. Trimming stripped 1 base from V and 2 bases from J, with 15 bases between. This CDR3 region has 17 residues. CDR3: CASSLNGASSPKNIQYF. For the CDR3, the DNA is TGTGCCAGCAGCTTAAATGGGGCTAGCAGCCCCAAAAACATTCAGTACTTC.

This clonotype was observed a few times. This sequence joins TRBV11-1 and TRBJ1-1; a weak D match, TRBD1 (5 bases). The germline V gene has CDR1 SGHAT and CDR2 FQDESV (reference sequence). The CDR3 contains 14 residues. With 3 bases removed from V and 0 bases from J, the gap between germline ends came to 8 bases. In DNA, the CDR3 is TGTGCCAGCAGCTTGGGGCCCCTGAACACTGAAGCTTTCTTT. It translates to CASSLGPLNTEAFF. Looking up the rest from reference TRBV11-1 and TRBJ1-1 gives the full variable domain: EAEVAQSPRYKITEKSQAVAFWCDPISGHATLYWYRQILGQGPELLVQFQDESVVDDSQLPKDRFSAERLKGVDSTLKIQPAELGDSAMYLCASSLGPLNTEAFFGQGTRLTVV.

This clonotype was detected once. This chain joins TRBV3-1 and TRBJ2-1; 8 positions match TRBD2. Germline lookup yields CDR1 LGHDT and CDR2 YNNKEL (reference sequence). V was clipped by 5 bases and J by 6 bases; unmatched bases: 12. This CDR3 region has 16 residues. In DNA, the CDR3 is TGTGCCAGCAGCTCCGTTTACGGGGGGGCTTCCAATGAGCAGTTCTTC. Translating it yields CASSSVYGGASNEQFF.

The chain combines TRBV11-3 with TRBJ2-5, with D perhaps matching TRBD2 (6 bases). The DNA end lines up better with TRBJ2-7; the J call may be wrong. Germline CDR1 and CDR2: SGHNT and YENEEA. The CDR3 extends over 13 amino acids. CDR3 sequence reads: CASSPLANYEQYV. In nucleotides, the CDR3 is TGTGCCAGCAGTCCTCTAGCGAACTACGAGCAGTACGTC.

The genes are TRBV3-1 and TRBJ2-3; no definite D call. Trimming pared 4 bases from V and 6 bases from J, leaving 11 bases between. CDR3 length: 13 residues. Germline V gene lookup returns CDR1 LGHDT and CDR2 YNNKEL (reference sequence). Here the CDR3 reads CASSLRGVDTQYF. DNA for the CDR3: TGTGCCAGCAGCCTAAGAGGAGTTGATACGCAGTATTTT.

This chain uses TRBV18 with TRBJ2-6; D ambiguous. CDR3 length: 16 residues. V dropped 3 bases and J dropped 0 bases, with 9 bases sitting between them. Germline V gene sequence: CDR1 KGHSH, CDR2 LQKENI. CDR3 region: CASSPSFGSGANVLTF. The DNA of the CDR3 is TGTGCCAGCTCACCTAGTTTTGGCTCTGGGGCCAACGTCCTGACTTTC. The whole variable domain, filled in from reference TRBV18 and TRBJ2-6, reads NAGVMQNPRHLVRRRGQEARLRCSPMKGHSHVYWYRQLPEEGLKFMVYLQKENIIDESGMPKERFSAEFPKEGPSILRIQQVVRGDSAAYFCASSPSFGSGANVLTFGAGSRLTVL.

This clonotype turned up a few times. This chain joins TRBV20-1 and TRBJ1-4; 7 nucleotides line up with TRBD1. Per the germline V gene, CDR1 is DFQATT and CDR2 is SNEGSKA (reference sequence). The CDR3 totals 14 residues. The ends lost 3 bases at V and 7 bases at J; junction bases unmatched: 8. The CDR3 DNA reads TGCAGTGCTAGTGGGACAGTGCCAGGTGAAAAACTGTTTTTT. This gives the protein CSASGTVPGEKLFF.

The rearrangement joins TRBV5-4 to TRBJ1-2; the match to TRBD1 covers 12 bases. The CDR3 is made up of 16 amino acids. The germline V gene encodes CDR1 SGHNT and CDR2 YYREEE (reference sequence). Trimming at V came to 0 bases and at J to 5 bases, leaving 5 bases not matched to a gene. The CDR3 nucleotides are TGTGCCAGCAGCTTGGGGGACAGGGGGCCCTTTTATGGCTACACCTTC. Residues: CASSLGDRGPFYGYTF. The variable domain in full, with the rest retrieved from reference TRBV5-4 and TRBJ1-2, is ETGVTQSPTHLIKTRGQQVTLRCSSQSGHNTVSWYQQALGQGPQFIFQYYREEENGRGNFPPRFSGLQFPNYSSELNVNALELDDSALYLCASSLGDRGPFYGYTFGSGTRLTVV.

The gene calls are TRBV11-2 and TRBJ2-1; TRBD1 agrees at 7 bases. Looked up from germline, CDR1 is SGHAT and CDR2 is FQNNGV. The length of the CDR3 is 15 residues. V was pared by 5 bases and J by 4 bases, with 8 bases of the junction left unmatched. The CDR3 is CASSPSGGRYNEQFF. The DNA for the CDR3 is TGTGCCAGCAGCCCCTCAGGGGGACGTTACAATGAGCAGTTCTTC.